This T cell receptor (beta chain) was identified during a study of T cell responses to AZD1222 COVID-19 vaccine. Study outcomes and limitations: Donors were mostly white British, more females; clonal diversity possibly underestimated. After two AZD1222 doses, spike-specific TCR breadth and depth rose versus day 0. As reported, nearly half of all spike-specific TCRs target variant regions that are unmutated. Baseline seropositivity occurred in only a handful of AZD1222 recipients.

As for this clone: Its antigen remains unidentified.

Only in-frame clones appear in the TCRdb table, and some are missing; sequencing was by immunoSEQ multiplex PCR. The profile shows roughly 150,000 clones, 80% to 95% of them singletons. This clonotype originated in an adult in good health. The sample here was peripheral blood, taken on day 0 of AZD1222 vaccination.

DNA for the CDR3: TGTGCCAGCAGTTCCGGGGCGGGGGGGGACACAGATACGCAGTATTTT. It specifies CASSSGAGGDTDTQYF. The V call is TRBV6-6, the J call TRBJ2-3; 9 positions match TRBD2. Germline trimming cut 4 bases from V and 2 bases from J; bases unmatched to any gene: 7. Germline V lookup: CDR1 MNHNY, CDR2 SVGAGI (reference sequence). This CDR3 is 16 amino acids long.